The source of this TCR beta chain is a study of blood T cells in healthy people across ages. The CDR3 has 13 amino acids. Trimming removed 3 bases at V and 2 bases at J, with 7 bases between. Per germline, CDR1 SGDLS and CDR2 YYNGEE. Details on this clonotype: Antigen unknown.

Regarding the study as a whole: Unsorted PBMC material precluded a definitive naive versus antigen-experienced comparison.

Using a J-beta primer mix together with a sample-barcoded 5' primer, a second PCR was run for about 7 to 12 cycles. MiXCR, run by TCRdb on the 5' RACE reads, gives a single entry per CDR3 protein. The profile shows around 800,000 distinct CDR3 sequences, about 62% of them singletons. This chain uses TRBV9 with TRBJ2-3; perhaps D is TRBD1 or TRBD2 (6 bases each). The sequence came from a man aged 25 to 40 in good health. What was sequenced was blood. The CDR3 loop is CASSGGATDTQYF. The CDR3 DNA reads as TGTGCCAGCAGCGGGGGGGCCACAGATACGCAGTATTTT.